This TCR beta chain was retrieved from a study of T-cell reconstitution after alpha-beta-depleted transplantation in children. Germline V gene sequence: CDR1 MGHRA, CDR2 YSYEKL. The CDR3 totals 14 residues. V lost 3 bases, J lost 7 bases, and 13 bases lay in between. Unique molecular identifiers were used in preparing the TCRbeta library. TCRdb independently ran MiXCR on the PCR reads; one entry per CDR3 protein. Here the sample spans roughly 74,000 distinct CDR3 sequences, 15% to 20% being singletons. The sequencing used PBMCs, mostly from graft donor cells, collected 360 days after TCRalphabeta/CD19-depleted stem cell transplant. The receptor was derived from a male patient aged 2 to 9 who had a stem cell transplant for acute lymphoblastic leukemia, so the T cells may come from the graft donor. The chain uses TRBV4-1 and TRBJ1-5; D call uncertain. The CDR3 reads CASSHPTQAQPQHF. The CDR3 DNA reads as TGCGCCAGCAGCCACCCGACCCAGGCCCAGCCCCAGCATTTT.